The clone carrying this TCR beta chain was detected a few times. Its antigen is currently unknown. This record comes from a study of T-cell memory formation after mild COVID-19. About the research overall: For the most part, TCR clusters were specific to one donor.

Study-level points and caveats: Clones that got smaller from day 15 to 85 had even CD4/CD8, while clones growing later tipped toward CD4+. Memory from before infection featured some responding clones, which suggests cross-reactive memory joined.

5'RACE with constant-segment primers built TCRalpha and TCRbeta cDNA libraries with UMIs. In TCRdb, the 5' RACE reads were re-called with MiXCR into one record per CDR3 protein. The sample holds tens of thousands of distinct CDR3 sequences, more than 20% seen once. The receptor was isolated from a man younger than 35 who had mild COVID-19 (a few samples of this study predate the infection). Cell type and time point are not known. Input material: PBMCs or a T cell subset sorted from them (not recorded which).

The CDR3 spells CASSPYNQPQHF. The CDR3 coding sequence is TGTGCCAGCAGTCCGTACAATCAGCCCCAGCATTTT. This chain links TRBV6-2 or TRBV6-3 with TRBJ1-5; D gene uncertain. CDR3 length: 12 amino acids. Between the trimmed V and J ends, which lost 5 bases and 3 bases, there was a span of 5 bases. CDR1 MNHEY and CDR2 SVGEGT come from the germline V gene.